These T cell receptor beta chains were read from a single sample in a study of CD8 T cells in Susac syndrome. In TCRdb, the immunoSEQ multiplex PCR reads were re-called with MiXCR into one record per CDR3 protein. The data contain 90,000 to 150,000 distinct CDR3 sequences, roughly 92% of them singletons. The sequenced sample consisted of CD4+ T cells from PBMCs. All receptors derive from a human donor in good health. CDR3s include the opening cysteine and the closing phenylalanine or tryptophan. Fields, in order: J gene, V gene, clone size, D gene, CDR3 protein, CDR3 DNA. A D gene is named only where the DNA matches it firmly. The listing skips clone size in some rows; elsewhere it reads once, few, many or a size class.

J: TRBJ2-2
V: TRBV3-1
size: .
D: .
CDR3: CASSQMTEPSTGELFF
DNA: TGTGCCAGCAGCCAAATGACTGAGCCTAGTACCGGGGAGCTGTTTTTT

J: TRBJ2-5
V: TRBV18
size: .
D: .
CDR3: CASSPQGSTQETQYF
DNA: TGTGCCAGCTCCCCACAAGGGTCGACACAAGAGACCCAGTACTTC

J: TRBJ2-5
V: TRBV28
size: .
D: .
CDR3: CASSFPLKETQYF
DNA: TGTGCCAGCAGTTTCCCTCTGAAGGAGACCCAGTACTTC

J: TRBJ2-1
V: TRBV9
size: .
D: .
CDR3: CASSVAGSGTEQFF
DNA: TGTGCCAGCAGCGTAGCGGGGTCCGGGACAGAGCAGTTCTTC

J: TRBJ1-2
V: TRBV18
size: .
D: TRBD1
CDR3: CASSLSETGDSNYGYTF
DNA: TGTGCCAGCTCACTGTCCGAGACAGGGGACTCTAACTATGGCTACACCTTC

J: TRBJ2-5
V: TRBV5-1
size: once
D: TRBD1
CDR3: CASSLNPGQAEETQYF
DNA: TGCGCCAGCAGCCTAAATCCGGGACAGGCCGAGGAGACCCAGTACTTC

J: TRBJ1-5
V: TRBV6-2/TRBV6-3
size: .
D: .
CDR3: CASSADRLPFPNQPQHF
DNA: TGTGCCAGCAGCGCCGACAGGCTTCCCTTCCCTAATCAGCCCCAGCATTTT

J: TRBJ1-6
V: TRBV7-8
size: .
D: TRBD1
CDR3: CASSFEGQGYNSPLHF
DNA: TGTGCCAGCAGCTTCGAAGGACAGGGCTATAATTCACCCCTCCACTTT

J: TRBJ2-7
V: TRBV7-9
size: .
D: .
CDR3: CASSLGLEDYEQYF
DNA: TGTGCCAGCAGCTTAGGCTTAGAGGACTACGAGCAGTACTTC

J: TRBJ2-2
V: TRBV2
size: few
D: TRBD2
CDR3: CASKELGGAGELFF
DNA: TGTGCCAGCAAAGAACTGGGAGGGGCCGGGGAGCTGTTTTTT

J: TRBJ1-2
V: TRBV20-1
size: .
D: TRBD1
CDR3: CSAGGGQGGYGYTF
DNA: TGCAGTGCTGGGGGAGGACAGGGGGGCTATGGCTACACCTTC

J: TRBJ2-3
V: TRBV5-4
size: .
D: .
CDR3: CASSLGGAQDTQYF
DNA: TGTGCCAGCAGCTTGGGGGGGGCGCAGGATACGCAGTATTTT

J: TRBJ1-5
V: TRBV7-3
size: few
D: TRBD1
CDR3: CASSLTTGSSNQPQHF
DNA: TGTGCCAGCAGCCTAACGACAGGGAGTAGCAATCAGCCCCAGCATTTT

J: TRBJ2-5
V: TRBV29-1
size: .
D: TRBD2
CDR3: CSVTPTGGETQYF
DNA: TGCAGCGTCACCCCTACGGGAGGGGAGACCCAGTACTTC

J: TRBJ2-3
V: TRBV30
size: .
D: .
CDR3: CAWSSTVHPPDTQYF
DNA: TGTGCCTGGAGTTCGACGGTCCACCCGCCGGATACGCAGTATTTT

J: TRBJ2-1
V: TRBV7-2
size: .
D: .
CDR3: CASSFWLSRNEQFF
DNA: TGTGCCAGCAGCTTTTGGCTAAGTCGGAATGAGCAGTTCTTC

J: TRBJ2-7
V: TRBV20-1
size: .
D: TRBD2
CDR3: CSASLTSGPLREQYF
DNA: TGCAGTGCTAGTCTTACTAGCGGGCCGTTGAGGGAGCAGTACTTC

J: TRBJ1-4
V: TRBV4-1
size: .
D: .
CDR3: CASSQDGGARLGEKLFF
DNA: TGCGCCAGCAGCCAAGATGGGGGGGCCCGGCTGGGAGAAAAACTGTTTTTT

J: TRBJ2-3
V: TRBV29-1
size: .
D: .
CDR3: CSVAYITASTDTQYF
DNA: TGCAGCGTTGCTTATATTACGGCCAGCACAGATACGCAGTATTTT

J: TRBJ1-6
V: TRBV7-2
size: .
D: TRBD1
CDR3: CASRGQASNSPLHF
DNA: TGTGCCAGTAGGGGACAGGCCTCAAATTCACCCCTCCACTTT

J: TRBJ2-1
V: TRBV30
size: .
D: TRBD2
CDR3: CAWSRIAGGSEQFF
DNA: TGTGCCTGGAGTCGAATAGCGGGAGGTAGTGAGCAGTTCTTC

J: TRBJ2-5
V: TRBV12-3/TRBV12-4
size: .
D: TRBD1
CDR3: CASRVTGVETQYF
DNA: TGTGCCAGCAGGGTGACAGGGGTGGAGACCCAGTACTTC

J: TRBJ2-7
V: TRBV6-5
size: .
D: TRBD1
CDR3: CASRAGTGLYEQYF
DNA: TGTGCCAGCAGAGCCGGGACAGGGCTCTACGAGCAGTACTTC

J: TRBJ2-2
V: TRBV18
size: .
D: .
CDR3: CASSPPRRGPNTGELFF
DNA: TGTGCCAGCTCACCTCCCCGTCGGGGTCCGAACACCGGGGAGCTGTTTTTT

J: TRBJ2-7
V: TRBV28
size: once
D: TRBD2
CDR3: CASNNAGGGEQYF
DNA: TGTGCCAGCAACAACGCGGGAGGCGGCGAGCAGTACTTC

J: TRBJ1-1
V: TRBV18
size: once
D: .
CDR3: CASSATGDTEAFF
DNA: TGTGCCAGCTCAGCAACGGGGGACACTGAAGCTTTCTTT

J: TRBJ2-2
V: TRBV7-8
size: .
D: .
CDR3: CASSLQGQNTGELFF
DNA: TGTGCCAGCAGCTTGCAGGGTCAGAACACCGGGGAGCTGTTTTTT

J: TRBJ2-4
V: TRBV28
size: .
D: .
CDR3: CASSLLAKNIQYF
DNA: TGTGCCAGCAGTTTACTAGCCAAAAACATTCAGTACTTC

J: TRBJ1-2
V: TRBV3-1
size: .
D: .
CDR3: CASSQGSLGTLYGYTF
DNA: TGTGCCAGCAGCCAAGGGTCCTTGGGGACGTTATATGGCTACACCTTC

J: TRBJ1-2
V: TRBV20-1
size: .
D: TRBD1
CDR3: CSARDLRGRGGYTF
DNA: TGCAGTGCTAGAGATCTCAGGGGGCGCGGTGGCTACACCTTC

J: TRBJ1-2
V: TRBV9
size: once
D: .
CDR3: CASSVGWGDYGYTF
DNA: TGTGCCAGCAGCGTAGGTTGGGGGGACTATGGCTACACCTTC

J: TRBJ1-1
V: TRBV18
size: once
D: .
CDR3: CASSPPDNTEAFF
DNA: TGTGCCAGCTCACCTCCAGACAACACTGAAGCTTTCTTT

J: TRBJ1-1
V: TRBV2
size: .
D: .
CDR3: CASSGAGREAFF
DNA: TGTGCCAGCAGTGGGGCGGGAAGAGAAGCTTTCTTT

J: TRBJ1-2
V: TRBV25-1
size: .
D: TRBD1
CDR3: CASSETGGEYGYTF
DNA: TGTGCCAGCAGTGAGACAGGGGGCGAGTATGGCTACACCTTC

J: TRBJ2-6
V: TRBV7-3
size: .
D: .
CDR3: CASSLTPGANVLTF
DNA: TGTGCCAGCAGCTTAACTCCCGGGGCCAACGTCCTGACTTTC

J: TRBJ2-7
V: TRBV5-1
size: .
D: .
CDR3: CASSLDPRVDEQYF
DNA: TGCGCCAGCAGCCTCGATCCCAGGGTTGACGAGCAGTACTTC

J: TRBJ2-1
V: TRBV4-2
size: .
D: TRBD1
CDR3: CASSQDGTGVYNEQFF
DNA: TGTGCCAGCAGCCAAGACGGGACAGGGGTGTACAATGAGCAGTTCTTC

J: TRBJ1-2
V: TRBV2
size: .
D: .
CDR3: CASSVDRSYGYTF
DNA: TGTGCCAGCAGTGTGGACAGAAGCTATGGCTACACCTTC

J: TRBJ2-5
V: TRBV28
size: .
D: TRBD1
CDR3: CATRDSYQETQYF
DNA: TGTGCCACCAGGGACAGCTACCAAGAGACCCAGTACTTC

J: TRBJ1-2
V: TRBV6-2/TRBV6-3
size: once
D: TRBD1
CDR3: CASTTIELDRLGYTF
DNA: TGTGCCAGCACTACCATCGAGCTGGACAGGCTTGGCTACACCTTC

J: TRBJ2-5
V: TRBV5-1
size: .
D: .
CDR3: CASSLTVAQETQYF
DNA: TGCGCCAGCAGCCTAACAGTGGCACAAGAGACCCAGTACTTC

J: TRBJ2-5
V: TRBV5-1
size: .
D: .
CDR3: CASSNPGGEEVETQYF
DNA: TGCGCCAGCAGCAACCCTGGTGGGGAGGAGGTGGAGACCCAGTACTTC

J: TRBJ2-5
V: TRBV4-3
size: .
D: .
CDR3: CASSQDRRYQETQYF
DNA: TGCGCCAGCAGCCAAGATAGACGGTACCAAGAGACCCAGTACTTC

J: TRBJ2-5
V: TRBV12-1
size: .
D: .
CDR3: CASSPAAGRAQETQYF
DNA: TGTGCCAGCAGCCCTGCCGCGGGACGGGCACAAGAGACCCAGTACTTC

J: TRBJ1-4
V: TRBV7-9
size: .
D: .
CDR3: CASSLEAGTNEKLFF
DNA: TGTGCCAGCAGCTTAGAGGCAGGGACTAATGAAAAACTGTTTTTT

J: TRBJ2-2
V: TRBV5-1
size: .
D: .
CDR3: CASSLEPNLNTGELFF
DNA: TGCGCCAGCAGCTTAGAACCCAACCTAAACACCGGGGAGCTGTTTTTT

J: TRBJ2-3
V: TRBV7-7
size: once
D: .
CDR3: CASSLTGDGSDTQYF
DNA: TGTGCTAGCAGCTTAACGGGAGATGGATCAGATACGCAGTATTTT